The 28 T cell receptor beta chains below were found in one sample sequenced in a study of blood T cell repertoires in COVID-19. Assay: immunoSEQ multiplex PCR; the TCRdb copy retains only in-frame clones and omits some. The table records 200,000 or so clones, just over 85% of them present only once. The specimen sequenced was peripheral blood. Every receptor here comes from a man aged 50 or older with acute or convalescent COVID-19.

In nucleotides, the CDR3 is TGTGCCAGCAGTTTAGGGGCAGGGGCGAACACTGAAGCTTTCTTT. It yields the protein CASSLGAGANTEAFF. The chain couples TRBV28 to TRBJ1-1, with D perhaps TRBD1 (6 bases). This CDR3 contains 15 residues. V was trimmed by 2 bases and J by 1 base, leaving 11 bases between them. CDR1 and CDR2 (germline): MDHEN, SYDVKM. Full variable domain (outside the CDR3, taken from reference TRBV28 and TRBJ1-1): DVKVTQSSRYLVKRTGEKVFLECVQDMDHENMFWYRQDPGLGLRLIYFSYDVKMKEKGDIPEGYSVSREKKERFSLILESASTNQTSMYLCASSLGAGANTEAFFGQGTRLTVV.

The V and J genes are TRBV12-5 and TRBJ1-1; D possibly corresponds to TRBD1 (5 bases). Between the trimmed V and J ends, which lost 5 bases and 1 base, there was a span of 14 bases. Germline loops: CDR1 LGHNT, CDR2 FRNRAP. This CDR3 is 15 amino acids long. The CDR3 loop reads CASGPPDSANTEAFF. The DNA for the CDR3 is TGTGCTAGTGGTCCCCCCGACAGTGCGAACACTGAAGCTTTCTTT.

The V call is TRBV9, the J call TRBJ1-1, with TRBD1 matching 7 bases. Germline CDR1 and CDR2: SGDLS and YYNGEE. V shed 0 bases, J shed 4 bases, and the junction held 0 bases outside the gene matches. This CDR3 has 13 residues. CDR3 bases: TGTGCCAGCAGCGTAGAGGGGGCCACTGAAGCTTTCTTT. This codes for CASSVEGATEAFF.

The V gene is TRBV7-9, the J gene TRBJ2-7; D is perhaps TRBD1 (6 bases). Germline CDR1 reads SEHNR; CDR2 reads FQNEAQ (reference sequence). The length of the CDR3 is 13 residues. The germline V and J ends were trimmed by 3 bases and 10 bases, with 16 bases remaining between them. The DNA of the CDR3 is TGTGCCAGCAGCTTCGACAGGTTAGTCCCCCAGTACTTC. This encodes CASSFDRLVPQYF.

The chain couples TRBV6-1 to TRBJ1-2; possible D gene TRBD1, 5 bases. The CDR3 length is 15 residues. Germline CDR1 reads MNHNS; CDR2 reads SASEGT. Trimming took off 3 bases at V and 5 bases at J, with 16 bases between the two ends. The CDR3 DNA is TGTGCCAGCAGTGATGGGGGGGTATTGGAGTATGGCTACACCTTC. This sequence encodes CASSDGGVLEYGYTF.

The CDR3, as DNA: TGCAGCGCAGGGGGGGTTTCGAACACCGGGGAGCTGTTTTTT. Protein sequence: CSAGGVSNTGELFF. The chain is built from TRBV29-1 and TRBJ2-2; D tentatively fits TRBD1 or TRBD2 (7 bases each). Germline lookup yields CDR1 SQVTM and CDR2 ANQGSEA. CDR3 size: 14 residues. Trimming took 7 bases from V and 0 from J, leaving 12 bases between them.

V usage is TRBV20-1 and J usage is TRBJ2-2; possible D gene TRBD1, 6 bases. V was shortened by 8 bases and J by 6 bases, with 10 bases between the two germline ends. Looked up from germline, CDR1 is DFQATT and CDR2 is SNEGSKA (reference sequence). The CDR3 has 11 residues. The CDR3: CSTTGPGELFF. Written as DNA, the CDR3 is TGCAGTACCACAGGGCCCGGGGAGCTGTTTTTT.

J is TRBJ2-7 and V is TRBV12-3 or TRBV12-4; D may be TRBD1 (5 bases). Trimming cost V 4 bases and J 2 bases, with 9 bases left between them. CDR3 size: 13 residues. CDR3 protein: CASSWAGTYEQYF. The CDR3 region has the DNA TGTGCCAGCAGTTGGGCAGGGACCTACGAGCAGTACTTC.

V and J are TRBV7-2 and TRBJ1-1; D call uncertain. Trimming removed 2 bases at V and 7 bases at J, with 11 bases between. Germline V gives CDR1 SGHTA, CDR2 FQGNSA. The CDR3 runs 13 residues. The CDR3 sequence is CASSLKSGLEAFF. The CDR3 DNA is TGTGCCAGCAGCTTAAAGTCAGGCCTTGAAGCTTTCTTT.

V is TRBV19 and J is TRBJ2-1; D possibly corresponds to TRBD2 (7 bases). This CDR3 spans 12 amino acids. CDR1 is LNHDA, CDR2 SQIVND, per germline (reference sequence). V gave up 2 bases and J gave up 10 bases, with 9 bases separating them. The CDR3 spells CASSIWGGEQFF. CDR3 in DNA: TGTGCCAGTAGTATATGGGGGGGCGAGCAGTTCTTC.

CDR3 region: CASSPLRGPYNEQFF. CDR3 bases: TGTGCCAGCAGCCCCCTCAGGGGGCCCTACAATGAGCAGTTCTTC. The chain combines TRBV3-1 (or the pseudogene TRBV3-2) with TRBJ2-1; TRBD1 agrees at 8 bases. Germline loops: CDR1 LGHDT, CDR2 YNNKEL (reference sequence). This CDR3 has 15 amino acids. V shed 4 bases and J 2 bases; nucleotides not matched to a gene: 4.

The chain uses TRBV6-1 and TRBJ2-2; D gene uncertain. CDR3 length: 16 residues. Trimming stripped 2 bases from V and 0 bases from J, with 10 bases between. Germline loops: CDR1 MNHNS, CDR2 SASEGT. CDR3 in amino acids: CASSELSVPNTGELFF. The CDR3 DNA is TGTGCCAGCAGTGAACTAAGTGTTCCGAACACCGGGGAGCTGTTTTTT.

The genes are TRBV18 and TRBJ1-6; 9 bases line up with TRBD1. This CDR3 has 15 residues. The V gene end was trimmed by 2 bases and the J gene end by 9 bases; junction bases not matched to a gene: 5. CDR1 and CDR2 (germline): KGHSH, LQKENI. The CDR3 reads CASSPMGTGPSPLHF. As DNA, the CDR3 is TGTGCCAGCTCACCAATGGGGACAGGGCCTTCACCCCTCCACTTT.

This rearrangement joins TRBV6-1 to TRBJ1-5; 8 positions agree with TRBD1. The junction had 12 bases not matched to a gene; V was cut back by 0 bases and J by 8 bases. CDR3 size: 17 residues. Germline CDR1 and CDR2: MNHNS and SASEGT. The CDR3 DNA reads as TGTGCCAGCAGTGAAGCCCAGGGGGCCAGGCCGCGGGAGCCCCAGCATTTT. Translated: CASSEAQGARPREPQHF.

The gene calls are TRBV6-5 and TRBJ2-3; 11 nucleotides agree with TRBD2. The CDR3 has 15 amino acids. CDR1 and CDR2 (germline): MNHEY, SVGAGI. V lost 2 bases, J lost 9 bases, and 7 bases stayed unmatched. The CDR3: CASSYRSGGAATQYF. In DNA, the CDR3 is TGTGCCAGCAGTTACCGTAGCGGGGGGGCAGCCACGCAGTATTTT.

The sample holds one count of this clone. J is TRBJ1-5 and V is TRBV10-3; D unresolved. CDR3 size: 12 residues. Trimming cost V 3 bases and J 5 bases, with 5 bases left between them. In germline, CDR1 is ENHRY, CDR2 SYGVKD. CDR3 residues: CAISDSYQPQHF. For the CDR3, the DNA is TGTGCCATCAGTGACAGTTATCAGCCCCAGCATTTT.

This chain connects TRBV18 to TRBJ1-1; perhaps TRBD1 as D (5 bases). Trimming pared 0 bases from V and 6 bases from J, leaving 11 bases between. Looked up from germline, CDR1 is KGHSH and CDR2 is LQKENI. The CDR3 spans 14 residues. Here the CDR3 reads CASSPPWGDPEAFF. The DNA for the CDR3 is TGTGCCAGCTCACCACCATGGGGCGACCCTGAAGCTTTCTTT.

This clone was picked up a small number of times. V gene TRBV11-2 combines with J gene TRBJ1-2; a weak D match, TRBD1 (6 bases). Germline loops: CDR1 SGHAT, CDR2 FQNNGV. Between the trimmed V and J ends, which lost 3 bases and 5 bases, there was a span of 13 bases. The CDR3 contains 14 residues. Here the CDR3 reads CASSFNRASYGYTF. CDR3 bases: TGTGCCAGCAGCTTTAACAGGGCCTCATATGGCTACACCTTC.

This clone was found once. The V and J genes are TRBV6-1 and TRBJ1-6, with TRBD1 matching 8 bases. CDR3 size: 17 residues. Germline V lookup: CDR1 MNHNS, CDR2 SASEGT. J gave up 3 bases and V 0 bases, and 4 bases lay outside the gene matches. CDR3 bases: TGTGCCAGCAGTGAAGCACAGACAGGGGACTATAATTCACCCCTCCACTTT. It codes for CASSEAQTGDYNSPLHF.

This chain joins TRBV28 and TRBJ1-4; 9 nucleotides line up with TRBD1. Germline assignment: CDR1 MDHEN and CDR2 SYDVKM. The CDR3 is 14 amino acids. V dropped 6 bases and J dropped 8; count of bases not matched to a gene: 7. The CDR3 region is CASSRDRVREKLFF. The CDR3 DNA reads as TGTGCCAGCAGCAGGGACAGGGTTAGAGAAAAACTGTTTTTT. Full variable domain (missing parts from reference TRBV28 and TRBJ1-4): DVKVTQSSRYLVKRTGEKVFLECVQDMDHENMFWYRQDPGLGLRLIYFSYDVKMKEKGDIPEGYSVSREKKERFSLILESASTNQTSMYLCASSRDRVREKLFFGSGTQLSVL.

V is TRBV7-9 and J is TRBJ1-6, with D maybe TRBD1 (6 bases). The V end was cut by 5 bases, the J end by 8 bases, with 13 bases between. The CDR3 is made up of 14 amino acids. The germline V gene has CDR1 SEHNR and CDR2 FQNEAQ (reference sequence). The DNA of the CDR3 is TGTGCCAGCAGCCGGACAGCCGGGGATTCACCCCTCCACTTT. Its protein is CASSRTAGDSPLHF.

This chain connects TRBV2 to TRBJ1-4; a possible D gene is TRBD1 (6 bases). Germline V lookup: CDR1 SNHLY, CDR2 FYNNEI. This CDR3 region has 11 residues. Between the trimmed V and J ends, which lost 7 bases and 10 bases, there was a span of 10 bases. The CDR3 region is CASTRGGKLFF. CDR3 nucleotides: TGTGCCAGCACGAGAGGGGGAAAACTGTTTTTT.

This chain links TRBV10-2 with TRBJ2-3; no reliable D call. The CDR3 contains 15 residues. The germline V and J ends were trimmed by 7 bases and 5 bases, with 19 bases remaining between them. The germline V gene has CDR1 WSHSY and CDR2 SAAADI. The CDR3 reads CASNNLHPLEDTQYF. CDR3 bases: TGCGCCAGCAATAACTTGCACCCACTCGAAGATACGCAGTATTTT.

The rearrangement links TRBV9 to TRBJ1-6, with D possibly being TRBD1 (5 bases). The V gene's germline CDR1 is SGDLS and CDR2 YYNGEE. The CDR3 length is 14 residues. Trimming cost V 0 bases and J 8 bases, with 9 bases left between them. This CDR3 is CASSVDWGDSPLHF. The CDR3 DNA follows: TGTGCCAGCAGCGTAGATTGGGGGGATTCACCCCTCCACTTT.

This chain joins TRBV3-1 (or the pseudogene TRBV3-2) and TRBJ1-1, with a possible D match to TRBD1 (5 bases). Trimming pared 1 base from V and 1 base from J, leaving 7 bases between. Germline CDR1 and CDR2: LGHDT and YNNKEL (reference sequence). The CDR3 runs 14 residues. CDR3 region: CASSQGGGNTEAFF. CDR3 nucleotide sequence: TGTGCCAGCAGCCAAGGCGGGGGGAACACTGAAGCTTTCTTT.

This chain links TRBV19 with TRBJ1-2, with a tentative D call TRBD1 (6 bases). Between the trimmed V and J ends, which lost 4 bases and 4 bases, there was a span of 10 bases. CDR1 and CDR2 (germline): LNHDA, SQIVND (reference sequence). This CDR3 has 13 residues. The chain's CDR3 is CASSTADSYGYTF. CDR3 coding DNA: TGTGCCAGTAGTACCGCGGACAGCTATGGCTACACCTTC.

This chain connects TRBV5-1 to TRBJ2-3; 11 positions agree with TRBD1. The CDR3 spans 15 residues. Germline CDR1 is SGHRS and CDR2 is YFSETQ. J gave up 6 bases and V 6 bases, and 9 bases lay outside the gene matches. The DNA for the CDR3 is TGCGCCAGCACCCCAACCGGGACAGGGGGTGATACGCAGTATTTT. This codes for CASTPTGTGGDTQYF.

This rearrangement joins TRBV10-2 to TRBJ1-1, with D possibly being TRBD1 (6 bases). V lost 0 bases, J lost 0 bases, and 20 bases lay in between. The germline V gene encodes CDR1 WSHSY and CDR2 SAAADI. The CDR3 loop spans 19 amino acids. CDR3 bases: TGCGCCAGCAGTGAGTCGATTGACAGGACTTTTTGGATGAACACTGAAGCTTTCTTT. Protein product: CASSESIDRTFWMNTEAFF.